One sample yielded the 21 T cell receptor beta chains listed below, sequenced in a study of T cell responses to AZD1222 COVID-19 vaccine. Measured with immunoSEQ multiplex PCR; TCRdb has only the in-frame clones, and not every one. The table lists some 120,000 clones, more than 85% of them singletons. This sample comprised peripheral blood, obtained on day 0 of AZD1222 vaccination. The receptors come from an adult in good health.

The V and J genes are TRBV28 and TRBJ2-7; TRBD2 matches 9 bases. CDR1 is MDHEN, CDR2 SYDVKM, per germline. The length of the CDR3 is 14 residues. Germline trimming cut 6 bases from V and 2 bases from J; bases unmatched to any gene: 5. The CDR3 loop reads CASRLAGDAYEQYF. CDR3 sequence (DNA): TGTGCCAGCAGGTTAGCGGGAGATGCCTACGAGCAGTACTTC.

This clone occurred once. The gene calls are TRBV19 and TRBJ1-2, with D hard to call. The V gene lost 7 bases and the J gene lost 3 bases, with 15 bases spanning the gap. Germline assignment: CDR1 LNHDA and CDR2 SQIVND (reference sequence). This CDR3 spans 14 amino acids. CDR3 in amino acids: CASNPGPAYYGYTF. CDR3 DNA sequence: TGTGCCAGTAACCCAGGCCCGGCGTACTATGGCTACACCTTC.

The gene calls are TRBV24-1 and TRBJ2-5; the match to TRBD2 covers 13 bases. V trimming: 10 bases; J trimming: 3 bases; junction bases outside the gene matches: 4. The germline gives CDR1 KGHDR, CDR2 SFDVKD. The CDR3 runs to 14 residues. The CDR3: CATTSGRGKETQYF. CDR3 in DNA: TGTGCCACTACTAGCGGGAGGGGAAAAGAGACCCAGTACTTC.

The chain is built from TRBV7-9 and TRBJ2-1; no firm D call. V lost 2 bases and J 4 bases, leaving 9 bases between the germline ends. In germline, CDR1 is SEHNR, CDR2 FQNEAQ (reference sequence). This CDR3 contains 14 residues. CDR3 amino acids: CASSLLYQYNEQFF. DNA for the CDR3: TGTGCCAGCAGCTTACTCTACCAATACAATGAGCAGTTCTTC.

Turning to this clone: Other DNA sequences within the sample encode an identical CDR3. This chain links TRBV7-8 with TRBJ2-1; D is uncertain. The CDR3 length is 11 residues. CDR1 SGHVS and CDR2 FQNEAQ come from the germline V gene. V was cut by 5 bases and J by 4 bases, with 3 bases left in between. The CDR3 DNA reads TGTGCCAGCAGCCCTTACAATGAGCAGTTCTTC. It translates to CASSPYNEQFF.

The chain recombines TRBV19 with TRBJ1-1; D is possibly TRBD1 (6 bases). In germline, CDR1 is LNHDA, CDR2 SQIVND (reference sequence). This CDR3 region has 17 residues. Trimming took off 6 bases at V and 1 base at J, with 21 bases between the two ends. The CDR3 sequence: CASRMGVYRARNTEAFF. The CDR3 coding sequence is TGTGCCAGTAGGATGGGGGTTTACAGGGCACGGAACACTGAAGCTTTCTTT.

The chain uses TRBV18 and TRBJ2-7, with 10 bases fitting TRBD1. V shed 3 bases, J shed 5 bases, and the junction held 7 bases outside the gene matches. The CDR3 contains 15 residues. From germline, CDR1 is KGHSH and CDR2 LQKENI. The CDR3 sequence: CASSPGTGVSNEQYF. The CDR3 region has the DNA TGTGCCAGCTCACCCGGGACAGGGGTATCGAACGAGCAGTACTTC.

This sequence joins TRBV3-1 (or the pseudogene TRBV3-2) and TRBJ2-3, with D unclear. Trimming removed 2 bases at V and 2 bases at J, with 8 bases between. The CDR3 has 14 amino acids. CDR1 is LGHDT, CDR2 YNNKEL, per germline (reference sequence). The CDR3 region has the DNA TGTGCCAGCAGCCAACAACAGACCACAGATACGCAGTATTTT. Amino acids: CASSQQQTTDTQYF.

The chain employs TRBV15 and TRBJ2-7; 7 nucleotides agree with TRBD2. The trim removed 3 bases at V and 4 bases at J, leaving 12 bases unmatched. Germline V CDR1 and CDR2: LNHNV, YYDKDF (reference sequence). CDR3 size: 16 residues. CDR3 residues: CATSSGSGGRPYEQYF. The CDR3 bases are TGTGCCACCAGCAGCGGATCGGGGGGTAGACCTTACGAGCAGTACTTC.

This clone was recorded a few times. The V gene is TRBV15, the J gene TRBJ2-7, with 10 bases lining up with TRBD2. The germline CDR1 and CDR2 sequences are LNHNV and YYDKDF (reference sequence). CDR3 length: 15 residues. The V gene end was trimmed by 9 bases and the J gene end by 7 bases; junction bases not matched to a gene: 15. CDR3 sequence (DNA): TGTGCCACGAAATTATCGAGCGGGAGGGCCGGGGAGCAGTACTTC. Protein: CATKLSSGRAGEQYF. Full variable domain (rest looked up from reference TRBV15 and TRBJ2-7): DAMVIQNPRYQVTQFGKPVTLSCSQTLNHNVMYWYQQKSSQAPKLLFHYYDKDFNNEADTPDNFQSRRPNTSFCFLDIRSPGLGDTAMYLCATKLSSGRAGEQYFGPGTRLTVT.

This chain links TRBV6-5 with TRBJ2-2, with 10 bases identical to TRBD2. Trimming cost V 4 bases and J 7 bases; bases outside gene matches: 3. The V gene's germline CDR1 is MNHEY and CDR2 SVGAGI. This CDR3 has 14 residues. In DNA, the CDR3 is TGTGCCAGCAGTTGGACTAGCGGTCGCGGGGAGCTGTTTTTT. Translated, it gives CASSWTSGRGELFF.

The chain links TRBV29-1 to TRBJ2-2; 7 nucleotides line up with TRBD1. The V gene end was trimmed by 6 bases and the J gene end by 6 bases; junction bases not matched to a gene: 4. Germline lookup yields CDR1 SQVTM and CDR2 ANQGSEA. This CDR3 is built from 12 residues. CDR3 residues: CSVLTGAGELFF. CDR3 DNA: TGCAGCGTCCTAACAGGGGCCGGGGAGCTGTTTTTT.

In its sample, this clone was seen once. CDR3 protein: CASRNQGARTPLHF. In nucleotides, the CDR3 is TGTGCCAGCAGGAATCAGGGGGCTCGGACACCCCTCCACTTT. The chain joins TRBV27 to TRBJ1-6; 8 positions agree with TRBD1. The germline gives CDR1 MNHEY, CDR2 SMNVEV (reference sequence). The CDR3 has 14 residues. V trimming: 6 bases; J trimming: 11 bases; junction bases outside the gene matches: 9.

For the CDR3, the DNA is TGTGCCAGCAGCAAAGGGCAATCCGGGACAGGGGGAAATCAGCCCCAGCATTTT. It codes for CASSKGQSGTGGNQPQHF. V and J are TRBV7-9 and TRBJ1-5; TRBD1 matches 11 bases. V shed 5 bases, J shed 4 bases, and the junction held 13 bases outside the gene matches. There are 18 residues in the CDR3. CDR1 and CDR2 from the germline V gene are SEHNR and FQNEAQ (reference sequence).

The chain employs TRBV19 and TRBJ2-2, with 11 nucleotides matching TRBD2. The V gene end was trimmed by 7 bases and the J gene end by 5 bases; junction bases not matched to a gene: 6. Germline V gene data show CDR1 as LNHDA and CDR2 as SQIVND (reference sequence). The CDR3 length is 15 residues. CDR3 DNA sequence: TGTGCCAGTACCCCGGGACTAGCGGAAACCGGGGAGCTGTTTTTT. Amino acids: CASTPGLAETGELFF.

This chain joins TRBV28 and TRBJ1-2; D is unclear. Per the germline V gene, CDR1 is MDHEN and CDR2 is SYDVKM. V was clipped by 4 bases and J by 8 bases, with 14 bases between them. CDR3 length: 13 residues. CDR3 sequence reads: CASSSFKIPGYTF. Written as DNA, the CDR3 is TGTGCCAGCAGTTCCTTCAAAATTCCGGGCTACACCTTC.

The chain carries TRBV29-1 and TRBJ1-1; 7 positions agree with TRBD1. Germline V lookup: CDR1 SQVTM, CDR2 ANQGSEA. V lost 8 bases, J lost 11 bases, and 14 bases stayed unmatched. This CDR3 is 12 amino acids long. In DNA, the CDR3 is TGCAGCTCTCAGAGGGGGACAGAGGGGGCTTTCTTT. It translates to CSSQRGTEGAFF.

The chain carries TRBV29-1 and TRBJ1-1; D is ambiguous. CDR3 length: 12 residues. Between the trimmed V and J ends, which lost 3 bases and 0 bases, there was a span of 5 bases. Germline CDR1 reads SQVTM; CDR2 reads ANQGSEA. The CDR3 DNA reads TGCAGCGTTGACTTAATGAACACTGAAGCTTTCTTT. Protein sequence: CSVDLMNTEAFF.

V is TRBV19 and J is TRBJ1-4; TRBD1 agrees at 7 bases. Trimming took 7 bases from V and 0 from J; bases not matched to a gene: 2. CDR1 LNHDA and CDR2 SQIVND come from the germline V gene (reference sequence). The CDR3 sequence is 14 residues long. Here the CDR3 DNA reads TGTGCCAGTACGGGGACAGCAACTAATGAAAAACTGTTTTTT. Protein sequence: CASTGTATNEKLFF. Based on the CDR3 plus reference TRBV19 and TRBJ1-4, the full variable domain is DGGITQSPKYLFRKEGQNVTLSCEQNLNHDAMYWYRQDPGQGLRLIYYSQIVNDFQKGDIAEGYSVSREKKESFPLTVTSAQKNPTAFYLCASTGTATNEKLFFGSGTQLSVL.

This chain connects TRBV5-1 to TRBJ1-2; D call uncertain. The length of the CDR3 is 14 residues. Germline V gene sequence: CDR1 SGHRS, CDR2 YFSETQ. Trimming took 3 bases from V and 3 from J, leaving 12 bases between them. The CDR3 bases are TGCGCCAGCAGCTACGACCCTCAAGACTATGGCTACACCTTC. Translation: CASSYDPQDYGYTF.

V and J are TRBV27 and TRBJ1-2; D gene uncertain. The CDR3 has 14 amino acids. The germline CDR1 and CDR2 sequences are MNHEY and SMNVEV (reference sequence). V was shortened by 5 bases and J by 0 bases, with 10 bases between the two germline ends. DNA of the CDR3: TGTGCCAGCAGTCCAATGGCTGCTAACTATGGCTACACCTTC. Protein: CASSPMAANYGYTF.